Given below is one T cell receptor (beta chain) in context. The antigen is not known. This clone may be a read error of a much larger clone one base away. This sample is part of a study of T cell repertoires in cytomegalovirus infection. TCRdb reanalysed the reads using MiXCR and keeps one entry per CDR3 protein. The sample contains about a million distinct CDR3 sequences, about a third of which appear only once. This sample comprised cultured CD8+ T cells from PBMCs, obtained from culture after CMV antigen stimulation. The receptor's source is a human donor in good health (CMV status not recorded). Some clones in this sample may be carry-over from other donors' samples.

The CDR3 DNA follows: TGTGTCAGCAGCTTAGAGGGGGTGAGGGTTTTACAGCCCCAGCATTTT. Protein product: CVSSLEGVRVLQPQHF. The chain uses TRBV7-2 and TRBJ1-5, with D possibly being TRBD1 (6 bases). Germline values: CDR1 SGHTA, CDR2 FQGNSA. There are 16 residues in the CDR3.